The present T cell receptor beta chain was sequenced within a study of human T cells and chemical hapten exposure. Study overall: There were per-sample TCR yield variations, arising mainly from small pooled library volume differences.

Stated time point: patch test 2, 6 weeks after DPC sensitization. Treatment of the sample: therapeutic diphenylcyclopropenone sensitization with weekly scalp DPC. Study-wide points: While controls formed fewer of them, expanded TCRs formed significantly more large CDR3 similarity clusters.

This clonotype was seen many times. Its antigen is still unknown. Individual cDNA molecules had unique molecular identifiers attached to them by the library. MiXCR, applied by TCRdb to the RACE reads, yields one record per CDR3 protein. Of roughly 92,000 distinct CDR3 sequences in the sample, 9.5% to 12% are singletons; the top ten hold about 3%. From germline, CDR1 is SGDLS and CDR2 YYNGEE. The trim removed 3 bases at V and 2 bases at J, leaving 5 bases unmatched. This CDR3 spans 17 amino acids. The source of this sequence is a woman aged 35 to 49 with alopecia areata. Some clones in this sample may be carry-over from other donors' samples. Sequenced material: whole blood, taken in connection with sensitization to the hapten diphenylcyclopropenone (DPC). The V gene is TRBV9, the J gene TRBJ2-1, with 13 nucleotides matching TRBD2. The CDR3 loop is CASSELGLAGAYNEQFF. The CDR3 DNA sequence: TGTGCCAGCAGCGAACTCGGACTAGCGGGGGCCTACAATGAGCAGTTCTTC.